The rows below give T cell receptor beta chains drawn from one sample of a study of CD8 T cells in ankylosing spondylitis. One entry per CDR3 protein, called by TCRdb with MiXCR from the 5' RACE reads. The sample has just over 300,000 distinct CDR3 sequences, around 21% seen once. Sequenced sample: blood, either unsorted or a sorted T cell fraction (not recorded which). The source of these receptors is a female donor with ankylosing spondylitis or in good health (not recorded which). Both conserved end residues are part of each CDR3. Each record gives: D gene, J gene, V gene, clone size, CDR3 protein, CDR3 DNA. A D gene is named only where the DNA matches it firmly. Part of the rows lack a size; the others show once, few, many or a class for expanded clones.

D gene: NA; J gene: TRBJ2-4; V gene: TRBV5-6; clone size: NA; CDR3 protein: CASSLTGRRNIQYF; CDR3 DNA: TGTGCCAGCAGCCTGACAGGCCGGCGGAACATTCAGTACTTC
D gene: NA; J gene: TRBJ2-7; V gene: TRBV28; clone size: many; CDR3 protein: CASSLSQAYEQYF; CDR3 DNA: TGTGCCAGCAGCCTATCGCAGGCCTACGAGCAGTACTTC
D gene: TRBD2; J gene: TRBJ2-7; V gene: TRBV7-2; clone size: NA; CDR3 protein: CASSLVAGDPSEQYF; CDR3 DNA: TGTGCCAGCAGCTTAGTTGCGGGAGACCCATCCGAGCAGTACTTC
D gene: NA; J gene: TRBJ1-4; V gene: TRBV5-4; clone size: NA; CDR3 protein: CASSLERVVATNEKLFF; CDR3 DNA: TGTGCCAGCAGCTTGGAAAGAGTAGTGGCAACTAATGAAAAACTGTTTTTT
D gene: NA; J gene: TRBJ2-1; V gene: TRBV24-1; clone size: NA; CDR3 protein: CATSEMPGLGKDNEQFF; CDR3 DNA: TGTGCCACCAGTGAAATGCCGGGCCTGGGTAAGGACAATGAGCAGTTCTTC
D gene: NA; J gene: TRBJ1-2; V gene: TRBV18; clone size: few; CDR3 protein: CASSPGRYGYTF; CDR3 DNA: TGTGCCAGCTCACCAGGGCGCTATGGCTACACCTTC
D gene: NA; J gene: TRBJ1-2; V gene: TRBV7-2; clone size: few; CDR3 protein: CASRWGISSDGYTF; CDR3 DNA: TGTGCCAGCAGGTGGGGGATAAGCAGCGATGGCTACACCTTC
D gene: NA; J gene: TRBJ2-1; V gene: TRBV29-1; clone size: many; CDR3 protein: CSVPRGYHNEQFF; CDR3 DNA: TGCAGTGTTCCGAGGGGCTACCACAATGAGCAGTTCTTC
D gene: TRBD1; J gene: TRBJ2-5; V gene: TRBV12-3/TRBV12-4; clone size: NA; CDR3 protein: CASSQTGIEGTQYF; CDR3 DNA: TGTGCCAGCAGCCAGACAGGGATCGAAGGGACCCAGTACTTC
D gene: NA; J gene: TRBJ2-7; V gene: TRBV7-9; clone size: NA; CDR3 protein: CASSPKTGREQYF; CDR3 DNA: TGTGCCAGCAGCCCCAAGACAGGGAGGGAGCAGTACTTC
D gene: NA; J gene: TRBJ2-1; V gene: TRBV12-3/TRBV12-4; clone size: many; CDR3 protein: CASSPVGEQFF; CDR3 DNA: TGTGCCAGCAGTCCCGTAGGGGAGCAGTTCTTC
D gene: NA; J gene: TRBJ2-7; V gene: TRBV20-1; clone size: few; CDR3 protein: CSAARVGTYEQYF; CDR3 DNA: TGCAGTGCAGCCAGGGTAGGGACCTACGAGCAGTACTTC
D gene: TRBD1; J gene: TRBJ2-2; V gene: TRBV27; clone size: many; CDR3 protein: CASSLRGGATGELFF; CDR3 DNA: TGTGCCAGCAGTTTACGAGGGGGCGCGACCGGGGAGCTGTTTTTT
D gene: NA; J gene: TRBJ1-3; V gene: TRBV6-1; clone size: NA; CDR3 protein: CASSPNRAGNTIYF; CDR3 DNA: TGTGCCAGCAGTCCTAATAGGGCTGGAAACACCATATATTTT
D gene: NA; J gene: TRBJ2-7; V gene: TRBV6-5; clone size: few; CDR3 protein: CASSYKTPLNEQYF; CDR3 DNA: TGTGCCAGCAGTTATAAGACCCCTCTAAACGAGCAGTACTTC
D gene: NA; J gene: TRBJ2-3; V gene: TRBV12-3/TRBV12-4; clone size: few; CDR3 protein: CASSLVGWDTQYF; CDR3 DNA: TGTGCCAGCAGTTTGGTGGGTTGGGATACGCAGTATTTT
D gene: NA; J gene: TRBJ2-5; V gene: TRBV20-1; clone size: many; CDR3 protein: CSAGERVETQYF; CDR3 DNA: TGCAGTGCCGGAGAGCGGGTGGAGACCCAGTACTTC
D gene: NA; J gene: TRBJ1-1; V gene: TRBV7-2; clone size: few; CDR3 protein: CASSWWTENTEAFF; CDR3 DNA: TGTGCCAGCAGCTGGTGGACGGAGAACACTGAAGCTTTCTTT
D gene: TRBD1; J gene: TRBJ1-1; V gene: TRBV20-1; clone size: few; CDR3 protein: CSARAADRAYTEAFF; CDR3 DNA: TGCAGTGCTAGAGCCGCGGACAGGGCGTACACTGAAGCTTTCTTT
D gene: TRBD1; J gene: TRBJ2-7; V gene: TRBV24-1; clone size: NA; CDR3 protein: CATSDPGQAGNEQYF; CDR3 DNA: TGTGCCACCAGTGATCCAGGACAGGCCGGGAACGAGCAGTACTTC
D gene: NA; J gene: TRBJ2-5; V gene: TRBV30; clone size: few; CDR3 protein: CAWSATRLQETQYF; CDR3 DNA: TGTGCCTGGAGTGCGACCCGACTCCAAGAGACCCAGTACTTC
D gene: NA; J gene: TRBJ1-4; V gene: TRBV12-3/TRBV12-4; clone size: many; CDR3 protein: CASSFGEKLFF; CDR3 DNA: TGTGCCAGCAGTTTCGGGGAAAAACTGTTTTTT
D gene: TRBD2; J gene: TRBJ2-1; V gene: TRBV20-1; clone size: many; CDR3 protein: CSAHYPGTSNYEQFF; CDR3 DNA: TGCAGTGCGCACTATCCCGGGACTAGTAATTATGAGCAGTTCTTC
D gene: NA; J gene: TRBJ2-5; V gene: TRBV20-1; clone size: NA; CDR3 protein: CSARDQAGYQETQYF; CDR3 DNA: TGCAGTGCTAGAGATCAGGCAGGGTACCAAGAGACCCAGTACTTC